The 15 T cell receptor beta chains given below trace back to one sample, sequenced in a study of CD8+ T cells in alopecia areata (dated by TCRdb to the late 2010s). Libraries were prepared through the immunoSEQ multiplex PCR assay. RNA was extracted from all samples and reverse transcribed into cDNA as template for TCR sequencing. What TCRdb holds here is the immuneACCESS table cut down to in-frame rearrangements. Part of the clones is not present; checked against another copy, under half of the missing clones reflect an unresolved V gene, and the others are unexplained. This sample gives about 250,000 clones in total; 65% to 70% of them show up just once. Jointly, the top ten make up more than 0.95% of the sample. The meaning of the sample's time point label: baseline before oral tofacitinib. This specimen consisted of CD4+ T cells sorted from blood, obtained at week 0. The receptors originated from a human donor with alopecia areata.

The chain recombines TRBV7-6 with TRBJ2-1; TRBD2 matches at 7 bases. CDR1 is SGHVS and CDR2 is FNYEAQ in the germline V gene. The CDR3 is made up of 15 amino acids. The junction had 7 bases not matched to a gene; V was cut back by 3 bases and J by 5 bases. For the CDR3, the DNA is TGTGCCAGCAGCTTGACGGGGGGTAGCGACAATGAGCAGTTCTTC. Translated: CASSLTGGSDNEQFF.

The chain's CDR3 is CASSYSGQADTQYF. The CDR3 bases are TGTGCCAGCAGTTACTCAGGACAAGCAGATACGCAGTATTTT. The chain combines TRBV6-6 with TRBJ2-3; D perhaps matches TRBD1 (5 bases). The ends were cut back, 0 bases at V and 4 bases at J, with 8 bases in the middle. The CDR3 length is 14 residues. Germline values: CDR1 MNHNY, CDR2 SVGAGI (reference sequence).

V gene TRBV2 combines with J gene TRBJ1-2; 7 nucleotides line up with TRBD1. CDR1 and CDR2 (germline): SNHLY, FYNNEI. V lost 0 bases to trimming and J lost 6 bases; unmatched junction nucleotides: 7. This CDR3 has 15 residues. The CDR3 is CASSEALRDSNGYTF. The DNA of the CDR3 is TGTGCCAGCAGTGAAGCGCTTCGGGACAGTAATGGCTACACCTTC.

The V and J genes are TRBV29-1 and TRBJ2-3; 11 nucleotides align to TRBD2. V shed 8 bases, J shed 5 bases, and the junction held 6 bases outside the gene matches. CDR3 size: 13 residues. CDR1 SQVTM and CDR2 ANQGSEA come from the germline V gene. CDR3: CSCSGGAGDTQYF. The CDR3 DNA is TGCAGCTGTAGCGGGGGGGCCGGAGATACGCAGTATTTT.

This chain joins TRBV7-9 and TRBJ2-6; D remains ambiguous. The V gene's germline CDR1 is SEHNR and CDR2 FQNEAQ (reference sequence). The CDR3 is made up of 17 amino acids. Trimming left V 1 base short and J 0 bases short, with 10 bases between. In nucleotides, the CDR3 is TGTGCCAGCAGCTTAGGCAGGTTAAACTCTGGGGCCAACGTCCTGACTTTC. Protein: CASSLGRLNSGANVLTF.

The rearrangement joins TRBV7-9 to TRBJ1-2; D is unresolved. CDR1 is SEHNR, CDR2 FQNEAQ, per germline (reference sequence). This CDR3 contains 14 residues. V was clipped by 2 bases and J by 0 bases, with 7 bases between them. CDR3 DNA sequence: TGTGCCAGCAGCTTACAGGACCCTAACTATGGCTACACCTTC. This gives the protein CASSLQDPNYGYTF.

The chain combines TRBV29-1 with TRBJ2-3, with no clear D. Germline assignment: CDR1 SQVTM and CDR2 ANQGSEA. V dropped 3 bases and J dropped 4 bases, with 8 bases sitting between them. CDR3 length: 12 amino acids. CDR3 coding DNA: TGCAGCGTTGATGGGGATCCAGATACGCAGTATTTT. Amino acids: CSVDGDPDTQYF.

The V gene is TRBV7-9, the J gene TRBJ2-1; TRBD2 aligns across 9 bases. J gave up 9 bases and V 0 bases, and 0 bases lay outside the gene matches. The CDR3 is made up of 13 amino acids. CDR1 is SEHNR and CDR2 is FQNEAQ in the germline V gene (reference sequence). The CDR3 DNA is TGTGCCAGCAGCTTAGCAGCGGGGGGTGAGCAGTTCTTC. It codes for CASSLAAGGEQFF.

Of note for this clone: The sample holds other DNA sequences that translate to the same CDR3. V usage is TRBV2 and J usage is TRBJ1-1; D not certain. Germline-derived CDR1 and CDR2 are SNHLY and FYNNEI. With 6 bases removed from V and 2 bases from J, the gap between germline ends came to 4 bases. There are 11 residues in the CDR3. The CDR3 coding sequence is TGTGCCAGCAGCGTTAACACTGAAGCTTTCTTT. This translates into CASSVNTEAFF. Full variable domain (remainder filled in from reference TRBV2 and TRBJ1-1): EPEVTQTPSHQVTQMGQEVILRCVPISNHLYFYWYRQILGQKVEFLVSFYNNEISEKSEIFDDQFSVERPDGSNFTLKIRSTKLEDSAMYFCASSVNTEAFFGQGTRLTVV.

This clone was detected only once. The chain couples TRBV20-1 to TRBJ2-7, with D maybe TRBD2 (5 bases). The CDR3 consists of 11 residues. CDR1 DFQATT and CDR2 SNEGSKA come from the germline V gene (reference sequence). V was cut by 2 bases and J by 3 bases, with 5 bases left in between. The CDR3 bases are TGCAGTGCTAGAACTAGCTACGAGCAGTACTTC. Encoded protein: CSARTSYEQYF.

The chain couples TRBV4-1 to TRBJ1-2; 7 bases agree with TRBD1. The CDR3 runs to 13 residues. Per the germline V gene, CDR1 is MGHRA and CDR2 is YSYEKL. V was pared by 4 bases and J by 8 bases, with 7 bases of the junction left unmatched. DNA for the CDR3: TGCGCCAGCAGCCCACAGGGGCTGGGCGGCTACACCTTC. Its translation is CASSPQGLGGYTF.

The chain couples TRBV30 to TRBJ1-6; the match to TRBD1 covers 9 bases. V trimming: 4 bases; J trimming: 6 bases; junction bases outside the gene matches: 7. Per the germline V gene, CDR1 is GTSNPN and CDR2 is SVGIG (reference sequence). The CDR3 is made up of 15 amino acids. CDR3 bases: TGTGCCTGGAACCTACAGGGGGCCCTTAATTCACCCCTCCACTTT. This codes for CAWNLQGALNSPLHF.

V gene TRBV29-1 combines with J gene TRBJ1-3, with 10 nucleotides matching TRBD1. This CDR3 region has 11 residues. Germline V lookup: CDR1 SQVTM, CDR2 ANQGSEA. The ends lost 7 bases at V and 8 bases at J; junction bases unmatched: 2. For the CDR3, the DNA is TGCAGCGCCGGGACAGGGGACACCATATATTTT. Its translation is CSAGTGDTIYF.

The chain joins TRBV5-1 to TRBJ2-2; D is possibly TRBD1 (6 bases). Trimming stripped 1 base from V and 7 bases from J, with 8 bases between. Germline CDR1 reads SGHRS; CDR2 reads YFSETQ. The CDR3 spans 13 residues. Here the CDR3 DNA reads TGCGCCAGCAGCTTGAGACAGGACGGGGAGCTGTTTTTT. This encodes CASSLRQDGELFF.

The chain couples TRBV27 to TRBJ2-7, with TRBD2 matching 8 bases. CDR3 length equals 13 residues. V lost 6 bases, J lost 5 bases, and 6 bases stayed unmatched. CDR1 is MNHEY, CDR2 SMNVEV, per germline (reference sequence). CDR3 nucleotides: TGTGCCAGCAGAACGGGACTAGACCACGAGCAGTACTTC. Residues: CASRTGLDHEQYF.